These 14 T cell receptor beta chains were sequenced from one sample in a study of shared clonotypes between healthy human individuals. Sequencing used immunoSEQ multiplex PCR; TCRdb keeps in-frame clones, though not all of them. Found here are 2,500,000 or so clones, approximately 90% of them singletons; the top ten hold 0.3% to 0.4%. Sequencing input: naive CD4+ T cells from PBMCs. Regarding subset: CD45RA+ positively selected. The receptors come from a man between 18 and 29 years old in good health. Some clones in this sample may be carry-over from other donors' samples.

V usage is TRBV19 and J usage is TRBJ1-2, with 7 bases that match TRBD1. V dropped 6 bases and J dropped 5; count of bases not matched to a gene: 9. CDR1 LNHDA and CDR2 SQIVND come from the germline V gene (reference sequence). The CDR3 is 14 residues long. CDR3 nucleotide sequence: TGTGCCAGTAGCCCCGGGACAGTTAGATATGGCTACACCTTC. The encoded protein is CASSPGTVRYGYTF. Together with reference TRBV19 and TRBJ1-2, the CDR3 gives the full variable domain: DGGITQSPKYLFRKEGQNVTLSCEQNLNHDAMYWYRQDPGQGLRLIYYSQIVNDFQKGDIAEGYSVSREKKESFPLTVTSAQKNPTAFYLCASSPGTVRYGYTFGSGTRLTVV.

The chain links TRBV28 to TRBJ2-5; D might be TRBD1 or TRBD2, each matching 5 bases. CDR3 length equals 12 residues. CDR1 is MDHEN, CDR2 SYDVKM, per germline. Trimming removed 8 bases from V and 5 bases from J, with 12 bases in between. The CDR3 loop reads CASSGRGETQYF. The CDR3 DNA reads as TGTGCCAGCTCGGGGCGTGGGGAGACCCAGTACTTC. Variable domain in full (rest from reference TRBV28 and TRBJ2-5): DVKVTQSSRYLVKRTGEKVFLECVQDMDHENMFWYRQDPGLGLRLIYFSYDVKMKEKGDIPEGYSVSREKKERFSLILESASTNQTSMYLCASSGRGETQYFGPGTRLLVL.

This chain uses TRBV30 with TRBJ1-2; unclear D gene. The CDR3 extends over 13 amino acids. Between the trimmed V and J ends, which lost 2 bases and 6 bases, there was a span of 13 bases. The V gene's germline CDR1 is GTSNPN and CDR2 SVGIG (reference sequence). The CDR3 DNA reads TGTGCCTGGAGTAAAAGGGAAGTGGATGGCTACACCTTC. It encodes CAWSKREVDGYTF.

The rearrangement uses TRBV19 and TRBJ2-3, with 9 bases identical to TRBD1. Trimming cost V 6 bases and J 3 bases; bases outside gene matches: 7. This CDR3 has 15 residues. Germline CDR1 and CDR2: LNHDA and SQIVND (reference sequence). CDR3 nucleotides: TGTGCCAGTAGAAAACAGGGGGCGGTTACAGATACGCAGTATTTT. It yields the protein CASRKQGAVTDTQYF.

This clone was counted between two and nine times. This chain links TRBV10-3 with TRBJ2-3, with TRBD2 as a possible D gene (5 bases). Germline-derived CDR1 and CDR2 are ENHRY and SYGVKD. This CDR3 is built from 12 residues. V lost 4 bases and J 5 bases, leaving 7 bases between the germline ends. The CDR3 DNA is TGTGCCATCAGTGCCGGAGGAGATACGCAGTATTTT. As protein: CAISAGGDTQYF.

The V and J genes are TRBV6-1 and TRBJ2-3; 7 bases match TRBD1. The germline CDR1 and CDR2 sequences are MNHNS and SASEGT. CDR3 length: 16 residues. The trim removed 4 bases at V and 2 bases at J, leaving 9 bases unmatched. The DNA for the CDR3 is TGTGCCAGCAGTGGCCGGACAGGTCATCTCACAGATACGCAGTATTTT. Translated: CASSGRTGHLTDTQYF.

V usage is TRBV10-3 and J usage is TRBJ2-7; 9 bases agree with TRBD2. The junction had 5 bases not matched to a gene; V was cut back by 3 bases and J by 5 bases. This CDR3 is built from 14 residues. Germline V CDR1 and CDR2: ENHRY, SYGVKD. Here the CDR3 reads CAISEKREAHEQYF. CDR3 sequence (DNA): TGTGCCATCAGTGAAAAGCGGGAGGCGCACGAGCAGTACTTC.

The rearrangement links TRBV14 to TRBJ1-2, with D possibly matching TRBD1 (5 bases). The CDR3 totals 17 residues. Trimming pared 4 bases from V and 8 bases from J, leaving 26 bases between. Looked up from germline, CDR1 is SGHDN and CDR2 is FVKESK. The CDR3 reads CASSPYDPGRRAGGYTF. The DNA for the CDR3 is TGTGCCAGCAGCCCCTACGACCCTGGACGGCGGGCAGGGGGCTACACCTTC. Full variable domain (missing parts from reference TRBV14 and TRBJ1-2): EAGVTQFPSHSVIEKGQTVTLRCDPISGHDNLYWYRRVMGKEIKFLLHFVKESKQDESGMPNNRFLAERTGGTYSTLKVQPAELEDSGVYFCASSPYDPGRRAGGYTFGSGTRLTVV.

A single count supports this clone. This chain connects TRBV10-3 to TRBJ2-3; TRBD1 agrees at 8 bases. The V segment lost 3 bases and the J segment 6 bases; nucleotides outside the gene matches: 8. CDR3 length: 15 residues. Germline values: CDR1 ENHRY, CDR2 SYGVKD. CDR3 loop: CAISEPDRARDTQYF. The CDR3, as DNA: TGTGCCATCAGTGAACCGGACAGGGCTCGGGATACGCAGTATTTT.

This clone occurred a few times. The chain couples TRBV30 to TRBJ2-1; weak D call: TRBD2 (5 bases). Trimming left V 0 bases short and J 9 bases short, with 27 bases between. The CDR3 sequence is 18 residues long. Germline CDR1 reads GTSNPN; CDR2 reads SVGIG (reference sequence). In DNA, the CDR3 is TGTGCCTGGAGTGTATCGTATTGGACGGCAGATCAGAGCGGTGAGCAGTTCTTC. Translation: CAWSVSYWTADQSGEQFF.

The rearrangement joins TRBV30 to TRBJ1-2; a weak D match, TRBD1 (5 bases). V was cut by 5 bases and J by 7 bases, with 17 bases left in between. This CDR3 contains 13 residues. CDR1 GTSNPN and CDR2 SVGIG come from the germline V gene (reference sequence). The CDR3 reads CAWAGEPHLGYTF. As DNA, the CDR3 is TGTGCCTGGGCGGGGGAACCACACCTTGGCTACACCTTC.

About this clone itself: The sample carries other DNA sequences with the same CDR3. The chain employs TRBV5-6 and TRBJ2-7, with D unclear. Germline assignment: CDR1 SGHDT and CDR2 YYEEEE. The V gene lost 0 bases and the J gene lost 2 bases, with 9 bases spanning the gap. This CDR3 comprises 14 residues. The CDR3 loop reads CASSLVPGTYEQYF. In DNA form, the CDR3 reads TGTGCCAGCAGCTTGGTACCAGGAACCTACGAGCAGTACTTC.

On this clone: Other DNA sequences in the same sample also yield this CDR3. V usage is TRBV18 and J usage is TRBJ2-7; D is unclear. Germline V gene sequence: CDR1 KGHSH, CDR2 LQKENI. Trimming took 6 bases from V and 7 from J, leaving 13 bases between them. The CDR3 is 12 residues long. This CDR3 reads CASSPRLGEQYF. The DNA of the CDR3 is TGTGCCAGCTCGCCCCGCTTAGGAGAGCAGTACTTC.

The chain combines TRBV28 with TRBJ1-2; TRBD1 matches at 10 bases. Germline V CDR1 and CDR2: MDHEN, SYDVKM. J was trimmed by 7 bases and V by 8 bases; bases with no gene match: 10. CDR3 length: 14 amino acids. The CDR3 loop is CASRYPDRGVGYTF. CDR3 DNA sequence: TGTGCCAGCCGATACCCGGACAGGGGGGTTGGCTACACCTTC.